The 21 T cell receptor beta chains listed next were all sequenced from one sample in a study of blood T cell repertoires in COVID-19. Profiling relied on immunoSEQ multiplex PCR, and the TCRdb table lists in-frame clones only, not all of them. The sample carries approximately 180,000 clones, more than 75% recorded once. Sequencing was carried out using PBMCs or T cells enriched from blood (not recorded which). All receptors come from a woman aged 45-65 years with acute COVID-19.

The chain employs TRBV5-8 and TRBJ2-2; tentatively, D is TRBD2 (5 bases). The length of the CDR3 is 16 residues. Germline V lookup: CDR1 SGHTS, CDR2 YDEGEE. The V and J ends lost 5 bases and 2 bases respectively, with 16 bases between them. CDR3 loop: CASSPRPGYNTGELFF. Here the CDR3 DNA reads TGTGCCAGCAGTCCACGACCGGGGTACAACACCGGGGAGCTGTTTTTT. Drawing the rest from reference TRBV5-8 and TRBJ2-2, the complete variable domain is EAGVTQSPTHLIKTRGQQATLRCSPISGHTSVYWYQQALGLGLQFLLWYDEGEERNRGNFPPRFSGRQFPNYSSELNVNALELEDSALYLCASSPRPGYNTGELFFGEGSRLTVL.

This clone was detected once. The gene calls are TRBV25-1 and TRBJ1-4, with a possible D match to TRBD1 (6 bases). The CDR3 consists of 15 residues. Trimming removed 2 bases at V and 4 bases at J, with 11 bases between. CDR1 is MGHDK and CDR2 is SYGVNS in the germline V gene. CDR3 bases: TGTGCCAGCAGTGAACGGACAGAGTTTAATGAAAAACTGTTTTTT. This translates into CASSERTEFNEKLFF.

This clone was seen once. The chain combines TRBV5-6 with TRBJ2-7; TRBD1 agrees at 10 bases. The CDR3 runs 15 residues. J was trimmed by 6 bases and V by 4 bases; bases with no gene match: 10. CDR1 and CDR2 (germline): SGHDT, YYEEEE. The DNA of the CDR3 is TGTGCCAGCAGCACCCGGGACAGGGGTCCATTCGAGCAGTACGTC. Its translation is CASSTRDRGPFEQYV.

The chain has TRBV7-8 and TRBJ2-7, with TRBD2 matching over 7 bases. V lost 8 bases to trimming and J lost 4 bases; unmatched junction nucleotides: 8. This CDR3 has 13 amino acids. From germline, CDR1 is SGHVS and CDR2 FQNEAQ. The CDR3 protein is CASARGEVYEQYV. For the CDR3, the DNA is TGTGCCAGCGCCCGGGGGGAGGTTTACGAGCAGTACGTC.

This clone was seen only a few times. The chain links TRBV19 to TRBJ1-5; a weak D match, TRBD1 (5 bases). The CDR3 is 15 amino acids. Germline V gene lookup returns CDR1 LNHDA and CDR2 SQIVND (reference sequence). V was shortened by 2 bases and J by 9 bases, with 17 bases between the two germline ends. The CDR3 DNA is TGTGCCAGTAGTATAAGGCAGGGAAACGCAGGGCCCCAGCATTTT. This gives the protein CASSIRQGNAGPQHF.

This chain links TRBV10-3 with TRBJ2-1, with D perhaps TRBD1 (5 bases). Deletions cut 9 bases from V and 8 bases from J, with 14 bases between. Germline V gene sequence: CDR1 ENHRY, CDR2 SYGVKD. The CDR3 covers 12 residues. The chain's CDR3 is CAIKGVVHEQFF. The CDR3 DNA follows: TGTGCCATAAAAGGGGTGGTTCATGAGCAGTTCTTC.

The chain recombines TRBV5-1 with TRBJ2-2, with TRBD2 matching over 11 bases. With V trimmed by 2 bases and J by 5 bases, 5 bases remained unmatched. The germline V gene has CDR1 SGHRS and CDR2 YFSETQ. The CDR3 runs 16 residues. CDR3 in amino acids: CASSFEGTSGTGELFF. DNA of the CDR3: TGCGCCAGCAGCTTTGAGGGGACTAGCGGTACCGGGGAGCTGTTTTTT.

This chain connects TRBV7-8 to TRBJ2-2; maybe TRBD2 (6 bases). The CDR3 runs to 15 residues. Trimming removed 3 bases from V and 0 bases from J, with 8 bases in between. From germline, CDR1 is SGHVS and CDR2 FQNEAQ. CDR3 in amino acids: CASSLAGSNTGELFF. DNA of the CDR3: TGTGCCAGCAGCTTGGCGGGGTCGAACACCGGGGAGCTGTTTTTT.

This clone was seen only once. The chain carries TRBV4-3 and TRBJ2-3; TRBD2 might be the D (7 bases). This CDR3 comprises 19 residues. The V gene lost 0 bases and the J gene lost 8 bases, with 27 bases spanning the gap. From germline, CDR1 is LGHNA and CDR2 YSLEER. The CDR3 region has the DNA TGCGCCAGCAGCCAAGATCAAGGAGGGGGGGGACTTTTTAGAGGTACGCAGTATTTT. Translating gives CASSQDQGGGGLFRGTQYF.

This chain joins TRBV19 and TRBJ2-1, with 9 bases matching TRBD2. From germline, CDR1 is LNHDA and CDR2 SQIVND (reference sequence). Germline trimming cut 3 bases from V and 4 bases from J; bases unmatched to any gene: 4. The CDR3 covers 15 residues. The CDR3 DNA is TGTGCCAGTAGTATCACTAGCGGGTTATACAATGAGCAGTTCTTC. Translating it yields CASSITSGLYNEQFF. Looking up the rest from reference TRBV19 and TRBJ2-1 gives the full variable domain: DGGITQSPKYLFRKEGQNVTLSCEQNLNHDAMYWYRQDPGQGLRLIYYSQIVNDFQKGDIAEGYSVSREKKESFPLTVTSAQKNPTAFYLCASSITSGLYNEQFFGPGTRLTVL.

CDR3 nucleotides: TGTGCCAGCAGTTTAGACGGGACAGCGGCCGGGGAGCTGTTTTTT. It is translated as CASSLDGTAAGELFF. The genes are TRBV27 and TRBJ2-2, with 7 bases that match TRBD1. Germline CDR1 MNHEY, CDR2 SMNVEV (reference sequence). CDR3 length: 15 residues. After removal of 2 bases from V and 6 bases from J, the junction contained 6 bases not matched to a gene.

The rearrangement uses TRBV13 and TRBJ2-1; D not resolved. The CDR3 extends over 11 amino acids. Trimming stripped 6 bases from V and 5 bases from J, with 5 bases between. Germline assignment: CDR1 PRHDT and CDR2 FYEKMQ (reference sequence). The CDR3 loop is CASSLHNEQFF. The CDR3 DNA sequence: TGTGCCAGCAGTCTTCACAATGAGCAGTTCTTC.

The genes are TRBV19 and TRBJ1-2; D uncertain. The CDR3 has 13 amino acids. Deletions cut 3 bases from V and 8 bases from J, with 13 bases between. CDR1 and CDR2 from the germline V gene are LNHDA and SQIVND (reference sequence). The CDR3 region is CASSMLAEGGYTF. CDR3 bases: TGTGCCAGTAGTATGTTGGCAGAGGGAGGCTACACCTTC.

The V gene is TRBV28, the J gene TRBJ2-1; D unresolved. V dropped 3 bases and J dropped 2 bases, with 11 bases sitting between them. The CDR3 extends over 15 amino acids. CDR1 MDHEN and CDR2 SYDVKM come from the germline V gene. Here the CDR3 DNA reads TGTGCCAGCAGTTTGGCTCCCGAGGCCTACAATGAGCAGTTCTTC. Its translation: CASSLAPEAYNEQFF. The full variable domain, rest sourced from reference TRBV28 and TRBJ2-1, is DVKVTQSSRYLVKRTGEKVFLECVQDMDHENMFWYRQDPGLGLRLIYFSYDVKMKEKGDIPEGYSVSREKKERFSLILESASTNQTSMYLCASSLAPEAYNEQFFGPGTRLTVL.

The chain is built from TRBV3-1 (or the pseudogene TRBV3-2) and TRBJ2-6; TRBD2 aligns across 7 bases. Germline V gene lookup returns CDR1 LGHDT and CDR2 YNNKEL (reference sequence). This CDR3 spans 18 amino acids. The trim removed 4 bases at V and 0 bases at J, leaving 9 bases unmatched. CDR3 sequence (DNA): TGTGCCAGCAGCCCACAAGCGGGAACGAGCTCTGGGGCCAACGTCCTGACTTTC. Translated: CASSPQAGTSSGANVLTF.

This clone was detected once. V is TRBV28 and J is TRBJ2-4; TRBD1 is a possible D gene (5 bases). Germline CDR1 is MDHEN and CDR2 is SYDVKM. The germline V and J ends were trimmed by 6 bases and 3 bases, with 18 bases remaining between them. The CDR3 runs to 16 residues. CDR3 bases: TGTGCCAGCAGACTCACCAGGGATGGGGACAAAAACATTCAGTACTTC. Protein: CASRLTRDGDKNIQYF.

The chain uses TRBV19 and TRBJ2-2; D may be TRBD2 (6 bases). The CDR3 runs 15 residues. V lost 3 bases and J 4 bases, leaving 12 bases between the germline ends. CDR1 and CDR2 from the germline V gene are LNHDA and SQIVND (reference sequence). The CDR3 bases are TGTGCCAGTAGTATTGGGGACTCACTCACCGGGGAGCTGTTTTTT. The encoded protein is CASSIGDSLTGELFF.

The V call is TRBV28, the J call TRBJ2-7; the D is unclear. CDR1 is MDHEN and CDR2 is SYDVKM in the germline V gene. The CDR3 spans 13 residues. Trimming pared 4 bases from V and 4 bases from J, leaving 11 bases between. CDR3 in amino acids: CASSSPAAYEQYV. The DNA of the CDR3 is TGTGCCAGCAGTTCCCCGGCGGCGTACGAGCAGTACGTC.

The V and J genes are TRBV7-8 and TRBJ2-1; TRBD1 is a possible D gene (5 bases). The CDR3 consists of 16 residues. Per germline, CDR1 SGHVS and CDR2 FQNEAQ. V shed 0 bases and J shed 5 bases, with 14 bases lying between them. The CDR3 sequence: CASSLAAWTTNNEQFF. The CDR3 DNA follows: TGTGCCAGCAGCTTAGCAGCGTGGACAACGAACAATGAGCAGTTCTTC.

The V call is TRBV18, the J call TRBJ2-7, with D perhaps TRBD1 (6 bases). The CDR3 totals 14 residues. V was trimmed by 3 bases and J by 5 bases, leaving 14 bases between them. Looked up from germline, CDR1 is KGHSH and CDR2 is LQKENI. The chain's CDR3 is CASSPTGLAHEQYV. CDR3 bases: TGTGCCAGCTCACCTACAGGGTTGGCCCACGAGCAGTACGTC.

The chain combines TRBV9 with TRBJ2-1, with no clear D. Germline-derived CDR1 and CDR2 are SGDLS and YYNGEE. V was cut by 2 bases and J by 7 bases, with 7 bases left in between. CDR3 length: 12 residues. The CDR3 sequence: CASSVGLNEQFF. The CDR3 nucleotides read TGTGCCAGCAGCGTCGGGTTGAATGAGCAGTTCTTC.